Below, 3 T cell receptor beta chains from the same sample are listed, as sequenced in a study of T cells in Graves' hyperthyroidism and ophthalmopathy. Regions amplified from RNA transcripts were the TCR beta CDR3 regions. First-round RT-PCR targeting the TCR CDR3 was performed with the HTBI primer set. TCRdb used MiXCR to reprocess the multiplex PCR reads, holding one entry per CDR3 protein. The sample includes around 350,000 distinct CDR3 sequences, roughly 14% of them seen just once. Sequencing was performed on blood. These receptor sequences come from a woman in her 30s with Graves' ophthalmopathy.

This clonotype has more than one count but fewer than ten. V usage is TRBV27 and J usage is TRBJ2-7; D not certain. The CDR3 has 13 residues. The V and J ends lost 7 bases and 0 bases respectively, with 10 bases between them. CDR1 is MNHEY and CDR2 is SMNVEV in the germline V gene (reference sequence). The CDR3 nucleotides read TGTGCCAGCATAATTGGATTCTCCTACGAGCAGTACTTC. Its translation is CASIIGFSYEQYF.

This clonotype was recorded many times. The CDR3 DNA reads as TGTGCCTGGATGCAGCTGAACACTGAAGCTTTCTTT. This gives the protein CAWMQLNTEAFF. This chain joins TRBV30 and TRBJ1-1; D uncertain. This CDR3 contains 12 residues. V was clipped by 4 bases and J by 0 bases, with 6 bases between them. Germline-derived CDR1 and CDR2 are GTSNPN and SVGIG (reference sequence).

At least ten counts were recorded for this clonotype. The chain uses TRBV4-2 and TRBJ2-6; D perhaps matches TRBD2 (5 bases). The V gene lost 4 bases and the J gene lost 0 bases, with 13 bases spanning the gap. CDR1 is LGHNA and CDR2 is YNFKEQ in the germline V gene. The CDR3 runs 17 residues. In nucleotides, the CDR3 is TGTGCCAGCAGCCGCCTCGGGGAGAGCTCTGGGGCCAACGTCCTGACTTTC. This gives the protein CASSRLGESSGANVLTF.